This T cell receptor beta chain was retrieved from a study of radiation and T cells in renal cell carcinoma. Described time point: blood 2 weeks post-SBRT. Specified treatment: 15 Gy SBRT to primary tumor, nephrectomy 4 weeks later. Radiation-treated patients gave blood at baseline, week 2 and week 4. The patient's renal cell carcinoma had clear cell pathology. CDR1 is SGHRS and CDR2 is YFSETQ in the germline V gene. The V and J ends lost 4 bases and 3 bases, in that order; junction bases with no gene match: 8. This CDR3 has 16 residues. Points from the study as a whole: From baseline, blood top tumor clonotypes peaked at 2 weeks post-radiation. Pretreatment tumor biopsies were lacking, so baseline clonotypes are unknown.

The assay was immunoSEQ multiplex PCR, and TCRdb's table has in-frame clones only and misses some. The sample has 100,000 to 150,000 clones, 65% to 85% seen once. On this clone itself: Its antigen remains unknown.

The chain joins TRBV5-1 to TRBJ2-3; 10 nucleotides align to TRBD1. The source of this sequence is a man aged 50-60 years with renal cell carcinoma. The sequences come from blood, collected from a patient whose treatment included radiotherapy and nephrectomy. CDR3 sequence reads: CASSPGTGEVTDTQYF. The CDR3 DNA reads as TGCGCCAGCAGCCCCGGGACAGGGGAAGTGACAGATACGCAGTATTTT.